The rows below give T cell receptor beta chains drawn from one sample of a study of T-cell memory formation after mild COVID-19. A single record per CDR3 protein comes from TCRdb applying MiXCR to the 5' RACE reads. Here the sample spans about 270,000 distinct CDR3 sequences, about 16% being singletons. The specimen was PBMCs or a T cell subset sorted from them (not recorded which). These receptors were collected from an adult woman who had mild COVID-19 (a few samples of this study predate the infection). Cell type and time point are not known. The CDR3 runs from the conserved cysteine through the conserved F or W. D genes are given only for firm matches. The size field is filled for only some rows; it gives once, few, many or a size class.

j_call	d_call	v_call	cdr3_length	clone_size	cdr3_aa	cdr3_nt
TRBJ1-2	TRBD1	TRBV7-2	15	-	CASSLVRTGEYGYTF	TGTGCCAGCAGCTTAGTGCGGACAGGGGAATATGGCTACACCTTC
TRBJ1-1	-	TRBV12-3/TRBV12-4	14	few	CASTKGLKGTEAFF	TGTGCCAGCACTAAAGGACTCAAGGGGACTGAAGCTTTCTTT
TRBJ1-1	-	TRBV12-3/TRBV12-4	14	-	CASTTGTANTEAFF	TGTGCCAGCACCACCGGGACGGCGAACACTGAAGCTTTCTTT
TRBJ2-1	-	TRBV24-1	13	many	CATMGTNYNEQFF	TGTGCCACCATGGGGACAAATTACAATGAGCAGTTCTTC
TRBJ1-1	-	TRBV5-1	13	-	CASSFLGYTEAFF	TGCGCCAGCAGCTTCCTTGGGTACACTGAAGCTTTCTTT
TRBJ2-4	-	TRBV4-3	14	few	CASSQEYGLDIQYF	TGCGCCAGCAGCCAAGAATACGGGCTGGACATTCAGTACTTC
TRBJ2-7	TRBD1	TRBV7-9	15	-	CASSLAGGGSGEQYF	TGTGCCAGCAGCTTAGCAGGGGGCGGTTCGGGCGAGCAGTACTTC
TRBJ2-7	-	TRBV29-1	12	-	CSVSRDSYEQYF	TGCAGCGTTTCTCGGGACTCCTACGAGCAGTACTTC
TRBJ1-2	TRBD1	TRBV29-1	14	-	CSSQAQGANYGYTF	TGCAGCTCCCAGGCCCAGGGGGCTAACTATGGCTACACCTTC
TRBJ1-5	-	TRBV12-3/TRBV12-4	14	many	CASSLWGPDQPQHF	TGTGCCAGCAGTTTATGGGGGCCAGATCAGCCCCAGCATTTT
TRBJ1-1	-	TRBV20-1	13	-	CSARGWGIAEAFF	TGCAGTGCTAGAGGTTGGGGTATTGCTGAAGCTTTCTTT
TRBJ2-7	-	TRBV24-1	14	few	CATSDSRHPYEQYF	TGTGCCACCAGTGATTCTCGACACCCCTACGAGCAGTACTTC
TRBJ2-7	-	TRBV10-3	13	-	CAIRADQPYEQYF	TGTGCCATCCGAGCGGATCAGCCCTACGAGCAGTACTTC
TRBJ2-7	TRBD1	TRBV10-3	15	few	CAITPRQGVSYEQYF	TGTGCCATCACCCCGCGACAGGGGGTGTCCTACGAGCAGTACTTC
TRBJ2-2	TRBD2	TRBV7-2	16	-	CASSFLASGSPGELFF	TGTGCCAGCAGCTTTTTGGCTAGCGGGAGCCCCGGGGAGCTGTTTTTT
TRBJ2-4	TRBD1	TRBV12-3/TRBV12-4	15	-	CASRSTGTGGTIQYF	TGTGCCAGCAGATCCACCGGGACAGGGGGCACCATTCAGTACTTC
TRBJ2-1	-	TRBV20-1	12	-	CSALKPGSEQFF	TGCAGTGCTCTCAAACCGGGGAGTGAGCAGTTCTTC
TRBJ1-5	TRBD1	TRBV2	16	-	CASAGQGYYSNQPQHF	TGTGCCAGCGCGGGACAGGGCTATTATAGCAATCAGCCCCAGCATTTT
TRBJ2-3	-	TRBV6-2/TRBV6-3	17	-	CASSEAPWARRSDTQYF	TGTGCCAGCAGCGAAGCTCCTTGGGCCCGCCGGTCAGATACGCAGTATTTT
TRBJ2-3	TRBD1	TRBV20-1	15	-	CSARTGTASTDTQYF	TGCAGTGCTAGAACAGGGACAGCTAGCACAGATACGCAGTATTTT
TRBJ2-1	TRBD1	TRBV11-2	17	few	CASSPRGTALSYNEQFF	TGTGCCAGCAGCCCCAGGGGGACAGCCCTTTCCTACAATGAGCAGTTCTTC
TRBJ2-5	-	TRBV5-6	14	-	CASSLMSGGETQYF	TGTGCCAGCAGCTTGATGTCTGGAGGGGAGACCCAGTACTTC
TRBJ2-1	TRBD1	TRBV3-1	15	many	CASSSRDRGYNEQFF	TGTGCCAGCAGCTCCCGGGACAGGGGTTACAATGAGCAGTTCTTC
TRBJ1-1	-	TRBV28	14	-	CASSTGGHGTEAFF	TGTGCCAGCAGTACCGGGGGCCATGGCACTGAAGCTTTCTTT
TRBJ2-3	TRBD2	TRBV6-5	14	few	CASSYGGSRDTQYF	TGTGCCAGCAGTTACGGCGGGAGCAGAGATACGCAGTATTTT
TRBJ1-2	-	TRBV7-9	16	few	CASRSTGTPPDRGYTF	TGTGCCAGCAGGTCTACCGGGACCCCTCCGGACCGTGGCTACACCTTC
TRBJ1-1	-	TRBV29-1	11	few	CSVGRNTEAFF	TGCAGCGTTGGTAGGAACACTGAAGCTTTCTTT
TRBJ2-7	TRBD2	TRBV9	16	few	CASSVAGSGGPYEQYF	TGTGCCAGCAGCGTAGCTGGAAGCGGGGGACCCTACGAGCAGTACTTC
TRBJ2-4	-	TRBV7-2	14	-	CASSLAVELNIQYF	TGTGCCAGCAGCTTAGCTGTAGAACTGAACATTCAGTACTTC
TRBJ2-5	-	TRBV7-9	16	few	CASSLYLGSAQETQYF	TGTGCCAGCAGCTTATATCTGGGTAGCGCACAAGAGACCCAGTACTTC
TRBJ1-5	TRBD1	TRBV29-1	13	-	CSVTTGVGQPQHF	TGCAGCGTGACGACAGGGGTTGGACAGCCCCAGCATTTT
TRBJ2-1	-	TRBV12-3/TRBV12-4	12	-	CASWKRGNEQFF	TGTGCCAGCTGGAAGAGGGGGAATGAGCAGTTCTTC
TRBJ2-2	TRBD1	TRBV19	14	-	CASSSGTVAGELFF	TGTGCCAGTAGCTCCGGGACAGTGGCCGGGGAGCTGTTTTTT
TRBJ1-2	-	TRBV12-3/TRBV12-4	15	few	CASNSQGGSNYGYTF	TGTGCCAGCAACTCCCAAGGAGGGTCTAACTATGGCTACACCTTC
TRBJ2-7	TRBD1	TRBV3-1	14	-	CASSQLGQGYEQYF	TGTGCCAGCAGCCAACTCGGACAGGGCTACGAGCAGTACTTC
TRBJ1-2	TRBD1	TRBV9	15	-	CASSLYMGTGNGYTF	TGTGCCAGCAGCCTCTATATGGGGACAGGAAATGGCTACACCTTC
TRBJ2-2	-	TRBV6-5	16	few	CASTPRGGRETGELFF	TGTGCCAGCACCCCCAGAGGCGGCAGGGAGACCGGGGAGCTGTTTTTT
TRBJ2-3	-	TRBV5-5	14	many	CASSRSGTTDTQYF	TGTGCCAGCAGCAGAAGCGGAACCACAGATACGCAGTATTTT
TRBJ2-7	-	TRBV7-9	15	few	CASSLVASVEYEQYF	TGTGCCAGCAGCTTAGTAGCGTCAGTGGAGTACGAGCAGTACTTC
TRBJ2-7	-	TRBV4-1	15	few	CASSPQPTGIHEQYF	TGCGCCAGCAGCCCACAACCTACAGGGATCCACGAGCAGTACTTC
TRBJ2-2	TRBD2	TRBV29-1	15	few	CSAGRLAGNTGELFF	TGCAGCGCCGGAAGACTAGCGGGGAACACCGGGGAGCTGTTTTTT
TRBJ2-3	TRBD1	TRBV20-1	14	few	CSADRDRDTDTQYF	TGCAGTGCCGACCGGGACAGGGACACAGATACGCAGTATTTT
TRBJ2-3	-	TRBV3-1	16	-	CASSPGTKRRTDTQYF	TGTGCCAGCAGCCCCGGGACGAAACGACGCACAGATACGCAGTATTTT
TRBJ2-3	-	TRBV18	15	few	CASSPRTARTDTQYF	TGTGCCAGCTCACCGAGGACAGCTCGAACAGATACGCAGTATTTT
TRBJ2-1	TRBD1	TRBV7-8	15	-	CASSSSGTGGNEQFF	TGTGCCAGCAGCTCCTCAGGGACAGGCGGCAATGAGCAGTTCTTC
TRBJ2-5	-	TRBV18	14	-	CASSPYVDRETQYF	TGTGCCAGCTCACCATACGTGGATCGGGAGACCCAGTACTTC
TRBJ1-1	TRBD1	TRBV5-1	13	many	CASSFDRDTEAFF	TGCGCCAGCAGTTTCGACAGGGACACTGAAGCTTTCTTT
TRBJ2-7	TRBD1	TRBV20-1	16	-	CSACGGGQGSPYEQYF	TGCAGTGCTTGTGGGGGAGGACAGGGGAGTCCCTACGAGCAGTACTTC
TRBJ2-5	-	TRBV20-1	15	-	CSARGAIFHGETQYF	TGCAGTGCCAGAGGCGCTATCTTCCACGGGGAGACCCAGTACTTC
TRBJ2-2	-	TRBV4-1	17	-	CASSPYVGGRNTGELFF	TGCGCCAGCAGCCCCTATGTTGGGGGGCGAAACACCGGGGAGCTGTTTTTT
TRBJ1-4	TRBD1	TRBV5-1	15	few	CASSARQGSDEKLFF	TGCGCCAGCAGCGCTAGACAGGGGTCGGATGAAAAACTGTTTTTT
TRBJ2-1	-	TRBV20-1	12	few	CSALMGGNEQFF	TGCAGTGCTCTGATGGGGGGCAATGAGCAGTTCTTC